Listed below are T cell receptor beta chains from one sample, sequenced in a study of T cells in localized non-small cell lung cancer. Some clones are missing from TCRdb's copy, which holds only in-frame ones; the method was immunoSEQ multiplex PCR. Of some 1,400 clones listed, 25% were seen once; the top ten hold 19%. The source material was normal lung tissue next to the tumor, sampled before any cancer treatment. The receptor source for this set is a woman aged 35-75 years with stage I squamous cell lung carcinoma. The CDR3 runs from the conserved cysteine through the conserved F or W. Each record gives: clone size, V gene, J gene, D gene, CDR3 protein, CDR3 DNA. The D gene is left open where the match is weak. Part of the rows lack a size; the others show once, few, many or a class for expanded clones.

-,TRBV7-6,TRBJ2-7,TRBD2,CASSLGGRAYEQYF,TGTGCCAGCAGCTTGGGCGGGAGGGCCTACGAGCAGTACTTC
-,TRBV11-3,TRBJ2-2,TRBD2,CASSIVAGGPAGELFF,TGTGCCAGCAGCATTGTGGCGGGAGGGCCCGCCGGGGAGCTGTTTTTT
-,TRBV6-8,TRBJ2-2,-,CASSEDSTGELFF,TGTGCCAGCAGTGAGGACAGCACCGGGGAGCTGTTTTTT
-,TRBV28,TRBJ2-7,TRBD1,CASRVRDRGRGVEQYF,TGTGCCAGCAGGGTCCGGGACAGGGGGCGCGGAGTCGAGCAGTACTTC
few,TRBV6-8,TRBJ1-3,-,CASSYRGRDTIYF,TGTGCCAGCAGTTACCGGGGAAGAGACACCATATATTTT
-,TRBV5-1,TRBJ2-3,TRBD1,CASTQGDPRTDTQYF,TGCGCCAGCACACAGGGGGACCCAAGAACGGATACGCAGTATTTT
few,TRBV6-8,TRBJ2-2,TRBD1,CASSSRTGRTGELFF,TGTGCCAGCAGTTCGAGGACAGGGCGTACCGGGGAGCTGTTTTTT
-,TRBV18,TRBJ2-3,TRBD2,CASSPPASGSADTQYF,TGTGCCAGCTCACCACCGGCTAGCGGGAGCGCAGATACGCAGTATTTT
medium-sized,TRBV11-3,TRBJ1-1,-,CASSPYGGNTEAFF,TGTGCCAGCAGCCCTTACGGGGGGAACACTGAAGCTTTCTTT
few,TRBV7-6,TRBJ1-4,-,CASSSWTGGNEKLFF,TGTGCCAGCAGCTCGTGGACGGGGGGTAATGAAAAACTGTTTTTT
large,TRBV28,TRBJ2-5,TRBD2,CASSTLAGGGAETQYF,TGTGCCAGCAGTACCCTAGCGGGAGGCGGGGCAGAGACCCAGTACTTC
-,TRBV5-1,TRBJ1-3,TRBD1,CASSDPGQGATIYF,TGCGCCAGCAGCGACCCGGGACAGGGAGCCACCATATATTTT
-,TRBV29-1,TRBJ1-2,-,CSSEGGGYGYTF,TGCAGCTCAGAAGGAGGGGGCTATGGCTACACCTTC
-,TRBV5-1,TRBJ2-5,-,CASSSGRGGQETQYF,TGCGCCAGCAGCTCGGGGAGAGGGGGCCAAGAGACCCAGTACTTC
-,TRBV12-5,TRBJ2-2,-,CASTGGGELFF,TGTGCCAGCACCGGTGGCGGGGAGCTGTTTTTT
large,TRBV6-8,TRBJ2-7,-,CASRPVGGYEQYF,TGTGCCAGCAGGCCGGTCGGGGGCTACGAGCAGTACTTC
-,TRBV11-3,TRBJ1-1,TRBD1,CASSSGQGYMNTEAFF,TGTGCCAGCAGCTCGGGACAGGGCTATATGAACACTGAAGCTTTCTTT
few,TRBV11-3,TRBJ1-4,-,CASSLTSERNEKLFF,TGTGCCAGCAGCCTCACGTCGGAACGAAATGAAAAACTGTTTTTT
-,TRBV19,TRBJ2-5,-,CASSGEVETQYF,TGTGCCAGTAGTGGGGAGGTGGAGACCCAGTACTTC
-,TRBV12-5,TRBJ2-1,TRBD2,CASGLVIPASGTSYNEQFF,TGTGCTAGTGGTTTGGTAATTCCGGCTAGCGGGACCTCCTACAATGAGCAGTTCTTC
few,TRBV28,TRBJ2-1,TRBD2,CASTLSGRTYNEQFF,TGTGCCAGCACCCTCAGCGGGAGGACCTACAATGAGCAGTTCTTC
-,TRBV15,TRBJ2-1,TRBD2,CATSRDSSGRLRSYNEQFF,TGTGCCACCAGCAGAGATAGTAGCGGGCGGCTCCGGTCCTACAATGAGCAGTTCTTC